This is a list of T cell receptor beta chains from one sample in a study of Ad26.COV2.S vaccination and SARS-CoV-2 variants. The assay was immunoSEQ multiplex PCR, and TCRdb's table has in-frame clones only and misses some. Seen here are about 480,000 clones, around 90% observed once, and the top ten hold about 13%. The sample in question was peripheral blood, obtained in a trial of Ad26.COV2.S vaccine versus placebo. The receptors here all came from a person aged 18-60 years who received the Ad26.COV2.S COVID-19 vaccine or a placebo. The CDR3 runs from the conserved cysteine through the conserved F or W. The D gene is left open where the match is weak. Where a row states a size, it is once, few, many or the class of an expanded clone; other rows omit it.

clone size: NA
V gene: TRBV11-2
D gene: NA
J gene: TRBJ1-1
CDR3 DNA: TGTGCCACCGAAATGAACACTGAAGCTTTCTTT
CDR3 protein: CATEMNTEAFF

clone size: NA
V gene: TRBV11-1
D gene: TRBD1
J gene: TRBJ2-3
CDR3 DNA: TGTGCCAGCAGCCAAAGAACAGGGGGTCCGACAGATACGCAGTATTTT
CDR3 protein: CASSQRTGGPTDTQYF

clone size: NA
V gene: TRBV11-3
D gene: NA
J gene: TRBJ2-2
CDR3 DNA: TGTGCCAGCAGCTTAGTGAAGGGACCGAGGAACACCGGGGAGCTGTTTTTT
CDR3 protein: CASSLVKGPRNTGELFF

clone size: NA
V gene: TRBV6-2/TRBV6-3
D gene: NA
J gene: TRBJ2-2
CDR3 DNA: TGTGCCAGCAGCCCAGTTAGTGGCGTGGGGAACACCGGGGAGCTGTTTTTT
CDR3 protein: CASSPVSGVGNTGELFF

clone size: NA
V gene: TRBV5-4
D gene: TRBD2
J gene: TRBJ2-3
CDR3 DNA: TGTGCCAGCAGCTTGGAGCGGGAGTGGTCAGATACGCAGTATTTT
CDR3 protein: CASSLEREWSDTQYF

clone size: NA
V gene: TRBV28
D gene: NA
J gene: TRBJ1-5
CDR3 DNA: TGTGCCAGCAGGCCGGGGAACTTGGGCAATCAGCCCCAGCATTTT
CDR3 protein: CASRPGNLGNQPQHF

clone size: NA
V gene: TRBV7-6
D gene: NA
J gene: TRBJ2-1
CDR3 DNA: TGTGCCAGCAGCTTGAGTGGCAATGAGCAGTTCTTC
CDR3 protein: CASSLSGNEQFF

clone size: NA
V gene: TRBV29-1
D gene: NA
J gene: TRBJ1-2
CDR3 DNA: TGCAGCGTTGAAATGGGGCAGGGGAGAGGCTACACCTTC
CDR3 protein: CSVEMGQGRGYTF

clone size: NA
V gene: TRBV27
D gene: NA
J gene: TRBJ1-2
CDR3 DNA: TGTGCCAGCAGTTCACACAACTTGGTCCAGGAGGGCTACACCTTC
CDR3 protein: CASSSHNLVQEGYTF

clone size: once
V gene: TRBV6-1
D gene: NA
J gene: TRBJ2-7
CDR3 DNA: TGTGCCAGCAGTGAGACGGGGGGCCAGCCCTACGAGCAGTACTTC
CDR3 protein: CASSETGGQPYEQYF

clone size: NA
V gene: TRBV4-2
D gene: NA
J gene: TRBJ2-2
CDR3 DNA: TGTGCCAGCAGCCAGGGTGAGGTCACCGGGGAGCTGTTTTTT
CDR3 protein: CASSQGEVTGELFF

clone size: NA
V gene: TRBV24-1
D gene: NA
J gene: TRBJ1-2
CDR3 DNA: TGTGCCACCAGTGAACGGACAAGTCGGCGTGGCTACACCTTC
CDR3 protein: CATSERTSRRGYTF

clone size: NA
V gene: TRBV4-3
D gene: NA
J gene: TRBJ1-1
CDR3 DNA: TGCGCCAGCAGCCGAGACCGGGACACGGGCACTGAAGCTTTCTTT
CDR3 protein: CASSRDRDTGTEAFF

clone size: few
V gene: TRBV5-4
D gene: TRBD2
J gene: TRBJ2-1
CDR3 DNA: TGTGCCAGCAGCTTGACTAGCGGAACCAATGAGCAGTTCTTC
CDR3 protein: CASSLTSGTNEQFF

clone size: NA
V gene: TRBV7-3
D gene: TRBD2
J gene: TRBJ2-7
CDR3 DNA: TGTGCCAGCAGCTTAAGGAGGACTAGCGGGAGGGCCTACGAGCAGTACTTC
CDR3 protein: CASSLRRTSGRAYEQYF

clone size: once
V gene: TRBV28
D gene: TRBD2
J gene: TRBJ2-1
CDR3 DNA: TGTGCCAGCAGCTTGGGAACTAGCGGGCGCTCCTACAATGAGCAGTTCTTC
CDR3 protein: CASSLGTSGRSYNEQFF

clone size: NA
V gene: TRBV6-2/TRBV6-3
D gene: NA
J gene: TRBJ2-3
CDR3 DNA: TGTGCCAGCACCCCTCGTGGGGCGGACTCACAGCATACGCAGTATTTT
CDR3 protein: CASTPRGADSQHTQYF

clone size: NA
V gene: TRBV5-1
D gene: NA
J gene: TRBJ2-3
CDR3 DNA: TGCGCCAGCAGCCCTGACACAGATACGCAGTATTTT
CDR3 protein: CASSPDTDTQYF

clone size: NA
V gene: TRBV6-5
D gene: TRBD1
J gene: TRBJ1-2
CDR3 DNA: TGTGCCAGCAGTTCTCCCGACAGGGCAGCTAACTATGGCTACACCTTC
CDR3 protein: CASSSPDRAANYGYTF

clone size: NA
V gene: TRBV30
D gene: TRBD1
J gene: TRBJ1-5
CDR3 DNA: TGTGCCTGGGCGGGACAGTTAAATCAGCCCCAGCATTTT
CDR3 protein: CAWAGQLNQPQHF

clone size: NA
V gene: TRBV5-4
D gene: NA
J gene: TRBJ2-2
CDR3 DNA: TGTGCCAGCAGTCTACGAGCGAGCTTCAACACCGGGGAGCTGTTTTTT
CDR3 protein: CASSLRASFNTGELFF

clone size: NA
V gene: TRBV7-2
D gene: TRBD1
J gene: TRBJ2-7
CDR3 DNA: TGTGCCAGCAGCCCAGACAGGGTTGCCTACGAGCAGTACTTC
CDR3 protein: CASSPDRVAYEQYF

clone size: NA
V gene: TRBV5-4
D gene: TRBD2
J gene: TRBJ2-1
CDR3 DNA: TGTGCCAGCAGCTTGGGAGCTAGCGGAGGCAATGAGCAGTTCTTC
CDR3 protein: CASSLGASGGNEQFF

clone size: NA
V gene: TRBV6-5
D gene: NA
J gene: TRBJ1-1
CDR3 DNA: TGTGCCAGCAGTTGGGCAGGGGCTCGGACTGAAGCTTTCTTT
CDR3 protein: CASSWAGARTEAFF

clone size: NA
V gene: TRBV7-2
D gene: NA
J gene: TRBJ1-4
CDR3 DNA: TGTGCCAGCAGCTCGAGAACTAATGAAAAACTGTTTTTT
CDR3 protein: CASSSRTNEKLFF

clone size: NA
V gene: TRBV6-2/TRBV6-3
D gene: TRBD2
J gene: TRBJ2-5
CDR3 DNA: TGTGCCAGCAGTAGCGGGAGGGAAGAGACCCAGTACTTC
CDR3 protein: CASSSGREETQYF

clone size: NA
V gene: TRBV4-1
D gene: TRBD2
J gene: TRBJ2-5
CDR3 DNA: TGCGCCAGCAGCCAACAGCGGGACCAGCAGACCCAGTACTTC
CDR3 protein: CASSQQRDQQTQYF

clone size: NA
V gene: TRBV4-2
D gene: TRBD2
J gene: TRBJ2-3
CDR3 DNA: TGTGCCAGCAGCCAGGTTGAGACTAGCGGGAATTTAGGTGGGACAGATACGCAGTATTTT
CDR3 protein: CASSQVETSGNLGGTDTQYF

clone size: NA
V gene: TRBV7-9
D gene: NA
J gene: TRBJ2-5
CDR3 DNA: TGTGCCAGCAGCTTATCCCGGTACCAAGAGACCCAGTACTTC
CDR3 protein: CASSLSRYQETQYF

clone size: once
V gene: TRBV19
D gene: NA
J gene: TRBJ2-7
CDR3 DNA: TGTGCCAGTAGTCGTCTGCCGGGCCCTGAGGTCTACGAGCAGTACTTC
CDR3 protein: CASSRLPGPEVYEQYF

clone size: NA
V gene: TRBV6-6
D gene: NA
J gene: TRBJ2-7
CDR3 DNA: TGTGCCAGCACCGAGGAGGACAGACTAGCCTACGAGCAGTACTTC
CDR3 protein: CASTEEDRLAYEQYF

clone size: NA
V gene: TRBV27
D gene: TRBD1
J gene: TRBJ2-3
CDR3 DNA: TGTGCCACCGGGACAGGGATGGGCACAGATACGCAGTATTTT
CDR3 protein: CATGTGMGTDTQYF

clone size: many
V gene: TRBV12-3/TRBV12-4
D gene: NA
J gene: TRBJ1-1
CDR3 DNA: TGTGCCAGCTGCCAGCTGGGAAACACTGAAGCTTTCTTT
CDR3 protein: CASCQLGNTEAFF

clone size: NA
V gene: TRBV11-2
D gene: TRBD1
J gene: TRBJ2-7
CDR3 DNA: TGTGCCAGCAGCTCCGGGACAGGGTACGAGCAGTACTTC
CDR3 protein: CASSSGTGYEQYF

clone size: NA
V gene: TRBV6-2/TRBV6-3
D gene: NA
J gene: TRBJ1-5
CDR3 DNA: TGTGCCAGCAGTGACCCCCCAAATCAGCCCCAGCATTTT
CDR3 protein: CASSDPPNQPQHF

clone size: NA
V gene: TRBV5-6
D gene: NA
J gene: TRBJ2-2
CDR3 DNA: TGTGCCAGCAGCTTGGGCCGGAACACCGGGGAGCTGTTTTTT
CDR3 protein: CASSLGRNTGELFF

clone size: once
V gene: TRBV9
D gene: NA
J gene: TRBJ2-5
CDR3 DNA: TGTGCCAGCAGCGTAGTCTTCGGGAGCGAGGAGACCCAGTACTTC
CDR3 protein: CASSVVFGSEETQYF

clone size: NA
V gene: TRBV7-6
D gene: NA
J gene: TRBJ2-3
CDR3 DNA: TGTGCCAGCAGCTTAGCGTCATTGTCCAGCGGAAGCACAGATACGCAGTATTTT
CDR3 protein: CASSLASLSSGSTDTQYF

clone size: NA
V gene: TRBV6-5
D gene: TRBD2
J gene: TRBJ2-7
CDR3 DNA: TGTGCCAGCAGTTCTCCTGGAGCGGGAAACTCCTACGAGCAGTACTTC
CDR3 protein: CASSSPGAGNSYEQYF